Below, 29 T cell receptor beta chains from the same sample are listed, as sequenced in a study of shared clonotypes between healthy human individuals (dated by TCRdb to 2018 to 2020). Library preparation was by the immunoSEQ multiplex PCR assay. TCRdb mirrors the immuneACCESS table, restricted to in-frame sequences. Some clones are absent from its copies; in checked studies, under half trace to an unresolved V gene, and the reason for the others is unknown. The sample profile shows some 500,000 clones; about 96% of them were found once. The ten largest clones take up under 0.065% of the sample. Sequenced: naive CD4+ T cells sorted from blood. The sample's cell subset or site, from its label and the paper: CD45RA+ positively selected. The source of these receptors is a woman in her twenties or thirties in good health.

The gene calls are TRBV7-2 and TRBJ2-7, with 7 bases fitting TRBD2. Germline V gives CDR1 SGHTA, CDR2 FQGNSA. After removal of 2 bases from V and 5 bases from J, the junction contained 6 bases not matched to a gene. The CDR3 is 14 amino acids. The CDR3 protein is CASSLSSGTHEQYF. CDR3 nucleotide sequence: TGTGCCAGCAGCTTATCTAGCGGCACCCACGAGCAGTACTTC.

The chain links TRBV2 to TRBJ1-5; 8 nucleotides agree with TRBD1. Trimming removed 6 bases from V and 6 bases from J; junction bases left unmatched: 4. The CDR3 spans 13 residues. The germline CDR1 and CDR2 sequences are SNHLY and FYNNEI. In nucleotides, the CDR3 is TGTGCCAGCAGCCAGGGGGCTAGTCAGCCCCAGCATTTT. This translates into CASSQGASQPQHF.

V usage is TRBV6-5 and J usage is TRBJ2-3; a weak D match, TRBD2 (5 bases). From germline, CDR1 is MNHEY and CDR2 SVGAGI. Trimming took 4 bases from V and 0 from J, leaving 11 bases between them. This CDR3 is built from 15 residues. In DNA form, the CDR3 reads TGTGCCAGCAGTTCCCGCCGGGGTAGCACAGATACGCAGTATTTT. This sequence encodes CASSSRRGSTDTQYF.

The chain has TRBV11-2 and TRBJ1-1; D call uncertain. Trimming took off 3 bases at V and 0 bases at J, with 17 bases between the two ends. This CDR3 region has 17 residues. CDR1 is SGHAT and CDR2 is FQNNGV in the germline V gene. CDR3 sequence: CASSLRSEGFVNTEAFF. The CDR3 DNA reads as TGTGCCAGCAGCTTGCGGTCCGAGGGTTTCGTGAACACTGAAGCTTTCTTT.

The chain carries TRBV11-2 and TRBJ1-4; a weak D match, TRBD1 (6 bases). Germline V gene sequence: CDR1 SGHAT, CDR2 FQNNGV. V was shortened by 1 base and J by 1 base, with 13 bases between the two germline ends. The length of the CDR3 is 17 residues. The CDR3: CASSLAHMDRTNEKLFF. As DNA, the CDR3 is TGTGCCAGCAGCTTAGCGCACATGGACAGAACTAATGAAAAACTGTTTTTT.

V and J are TRBV7-2 and TRBJ2-4, with a possible D match to TRBD1 (6 bases). The V end was cut by 2 bases, the J end by 3 bases, with 8 bases between. This CDR3 contains 14 residues. The germline gives CDR1 SGHTA, CDR2 FQGNSA. The CDR3 DNA sequence: TGTGCCAGCAGCTTATTCAGGGGCAAAAACATTCAGTACTTC. This translates into CASSLFRGKNIQYF.

The chain uses TRBV6-5 and TRBJ2-7; D gene ambiguous. With 5 bases removed from V and 3 bases from J, the gap between germline ends came to 17 bases. There are 15 residues in the CDR3. The germline gives CDR1 MNHEY, CDR2 SVGAGI. CDR3 region: CASSPGSVSIYEQYF. The CDR3, as DNA: TGTGCCAGCAGTCCAGGTTCAGTGAGCATCTACGAGCAGTACTTC.

The V gene is TRBV10-2, the J gene TRBJ1-1, with D unresolved. Per germline, CDR1 WSHSY and CDR2 SAAADI. This CDR3 spans 14 amino acids. The V gene lost 6 bases and the J gene lost 0 bases, with 11 bases spanning the gap. CDR3 sequence (DNA): TGCGCCAGCAGCGCAGGACTGATGAACACTGAAGCTTTCTTT. It is translated as CASSAGLMNTEAFF.

J is TRBJ1-5 and V is TRBV28, with D unresolved. Trimming removed 6 bases from V and 7 bases from J, with 10 bases in between. The germline V gene encodes CDR1 MDHEN and CDR2 SYDVKM. This CDR3 has 12 amino acids. CDR3 residues: CASRTTEQPQHF. As DNA, the CDR3 is TGTGCCAGCAGAACCACAGAACAGCCCCAGCATTTT.

This chain connects TRBV18 to TRBJ2-3, with D perhaps TRBD1 or TRBD2 (6 bases each). V lost 3 bases to trimming and J lost 0 bases, with 13 bases between them. The CDR3 consists of 16 residues. Germline CDR1 is KGHSH and CDR2 is LQKENI. CDR3 nucleotide sequence: TGTGCCAGCTCACCTCCGGGGGCCTTTAGCACAGATACGCAGTATTTT. Residues: CASSPPGAFSTDTQYF.

For the CDR3, the DNA is TGTGCCAGCAGCCCCCTAGGTTTAGCCTCTGGGGCCAACGTCCTGACTTTC. Encoded protein: CASSPLGLASGANVLTF. The chain combines TRBV5-4 with TRBJ2-6; D uncertain. There are 17 residues in the CDR3. Germline V CDR1 and CDR2: SGHNT, YYREEE (reference sequence). V was clipped by 4 bases and J by 0 bases, with 14 bases between them.

Here the CDR3 DNA reads TGTGCCAGCAGCCAACACCGGGGACGTGAAAAACTGTTTTTT. This translates into CASSQHRGREKLFF. The chain carries TRBV7-9 and TRBJ1-4, with a tentative D call TRBD1 (5 bases). Germline V gives CDR1 SEHNR, CDR2 FQNEAQ (reference sequence). Between the trimmed V and J ends, which lost 5 bases and 7 bases, there was a span of 14 bases. This CDR3 has 14 residues. The full variable domain, rest sourced from reference TRBV7-9 and TRBJ1-4, is DTGVSQNPRHKITKRGQNVTFRCDPISEHNRLYWYRQTLGQGPEFLTYFQNEAQLEKSRLLSDRFSAERPKGSFSTLEIQRTEQGDSAMYLCASSQHRGREKLFFGSGTQLSVL.

The genes are TRBV7-9 and TRBJ2-7, with 7 bases lining up with TRBD2. The V and J ends lost 1 base and 5 bases, in that order; junction bases with no gene match: 8. CDR1 and CDR2 from the germline V gene are SEHNR and FQNEAQ (reference sequence). CDR3 length equals 15 residues. The CDR3 loop is CASSLGGSISDEQYF. The CDR3 nucleotides are TGTGCCAGCAGCTTAGGCGGGAGCATCAGCGACGAGCAGTACTTC. The variable domain in full, completed from reference TRBV7-9 and TRBJ2-7, reads DTGVSQNPRHKITKRGQNVTFRCDPISEHNRLYWYRQTLGQGPEFLTYFQNEAQLEKSRLLSDRFSAERPKGSFSTLEIQRTEQGDSAMYLCASSLGGSISDEQYFGPGTRLTVT.

This rearrangement joins TRBV21-1 to TRBJ2-5; TRBD2 reflects the table's D call only, with no check against the DNA. The J call may not be correct, given that the DNA end is closer to TRBJ2-7. TRBV21-1 is a listed pseudogene. This CDR3 is built from 11 residues. The CDR3, as DNA: TGTGCCAGCAGCAAAGCGTACGAGCAGTACTTC. Translating it yields CASSKAYEQYF.

The chain combines TRBV28 with TRBJ2-3, with 8 positions matching TRBD1. Per germline, CDR1 MDHEN and CDR2 SYDVKM. V lost 6 bases and J lost 3; bases outside the gene matches: 8. The CDR3 sequence is 15 residues long. For the CDR3, the DNA is TGTGCCAGCAGCCAGAGGACAGGGAGTACAGATACGCAGTATTTT. This encodes CASSQRTGSTDTQYF.

The genes are TRBV7-9 and TRBJ2-7; 7 nucleotides align to TRBD1. Germline lookup yields CDR1 SEHNR and CDR2 FQNEAQ (reference sequence). The J segment lost 5 bases and the V segment lost 5 bases, leaving 9 bases of the junction unmatched. The CDR3 is made up of 14 amino acids. The CDR3 sequence is CASSQTGSRDEQYF. The CDR3 coding sequence is TGTGCCAGCAGCCAGACAGGGTCTAGAGACGAGCAGTACTTC.

The rearrangement uses TRBV7-6 and TRBJ1-2; a weak D match, TRBD1 (5 bases). Germline assignment: CDR1 SGHVS and CDR2 FNYEAQ. The CDR3 covers 13 residues. Between the trimmed V and J ends, which lost 1 base and 8 bases, there was a span of 11 bases. CDR3 DNA: TGTGCCAGCAGCTTAGGAGGGGTACGGGGCTACACCTTC. Translated, it gives CASSLGGVRGYTF.

This chain joins TRBV6-4 and TRBJ2-3, with no clear D. V gave up 11 bases and J gave up 0 bases, with 15 bases separating them. Germline V CDR1 and CDR2: MRHNA, SNTAGT. The CDR3 runs to 14 residues. The CDR3 nucleotides are TGTGCCGAAATAAACTACCACAGCACAGATACGCAGTATTTT. This encodes CAEINYHSTDTQYF.

The gene calls are TRBV11-2 and TRBJ2-2, with 13 bases that match TRBD2. Germline CDR1 SGHAT, CDR2 FQNNGV. V gave up 0 bases and J gave up 6 bases; unmatched junction bases: 13. The CDR3 sequence is 20 residues long. The CDR3 reads CASSLDPRTSGRWVSGELFF. CDR3 in DNA: TGTGCCAGCAGCTTAGACCCGAGGACTAGCGGGAGATGGGTATCCGGGGAGCTGTTTTTT. The whole variable domain, remainder taken from reference TRBV11-2 and TRBJ2-2, is EAGVAQSPRYKIIEKRQSVAFWCNPISGHATLYWYQQILGQGPKLLIQFQNNGVVDDSQLPKDRFSAERLKGVDSTLKIQPAKLEDSAVYLCASSLDPRTSGRWVSGELFFGEGSRLTVL.

V is TRBV6-5 and J is TRBJ1-5, with TRBD1 matching 7 bases. The CDR3 extends over 15 amino acids. Germline V gene lookup returns CDR1 MNHEY and CDR2 SVGAGI. The ends lost 6 bases at V and 6 bases at J; junction bases unmatched: 11. The CDR3 region has the DNA TGTGCCAGCAGCCCTAACGACAGGGCTGGTCAGCCCCAGCATTTT. This translates into CASSPNDRAGQPQHF.

J is TRBJ1-1 and V is TRBV28, with 10 bases identical to TRBD1. The CDR3 has 16 residues. Trimming removed 6 bases from V and 4 bases from J; junction bases left unmatched: 11. Germline CDR1 is MDHEN and CDR2 is SYDVKM. The DNA for the CDR3 is TGTGCCAGCAGACTATACGTGACAGGGGGCATCACTGAAGCTTTCTTT. Translating gives CASRLYVTGGITEAFF.

The chain is built from TRBV10-3 and TRBJ1-4, with TRBD1 matching over 7 bases. CDR1 is ENHRY and CDR2 is SYGVKD in the germline V gene. This CDR3 is 15 amino acids long. V was pared by 3 bases and J by 4 bases, with 5 bases of the junction left unmatched. The CDR3 loop is CAISDARDSNEKLFF. The CDR3 DNA is TGTGCCATCAGTGACGCCCGGGACAGTAATGAAAAACTGTTTTTT.

The chain recombines TRBV5-1 with TRBJ1-1; D unresolved. The germline V gene has CDR1 SGHRS and CDR2 YFSETQ. The CDR3 extends over 16 amino acids. Trimming left V 0 bases short and J 0 bases short, with 12 bases between. The CDR3 loop is CASSLEVGNVNTEAFF. The CDR3 coding sequence is TGCGCCAGCAGCTTGGAGGTCGGAAACGTGAACACTGAAGCTTTCTTT.

The chain uses TRBV19 and TRBJ2-6, with TRBD1 as a possible D gene (6 bases). The ends were cut back, 3 bases at V and 0 bases at J, with 15 bases in the middle. Germline V gene data show CDR1 as LNHDA and CDR2 as SQIVND (reference sequence). The CDR3 is made up of 18 amino acids. CDR3 residues: CASSMGGQTLSGANVLTF. CDR3 nucleotides: TGTGCCAGTAGTATGGGTGGACAGACCCTCTCTGGGGCCAACGTCCTGACTTTC.

This chain joins TRBV7-8 and TRBJ1-5, with D possibly matching TRBD1 (6 bases). Trimming left V 1 base short and J 7 bases short, with 20 bases between. The CDR3 length is 17 residues. Germline CDR1 is SGHVS and CDR2 is FQNEAQ. CDR3 sequence (DNA): TGTGCCAGCAGCTTAGTCTCGTTAGGGGGGATAAGCCAGCCCCAGCATTTT. It is translated as CASSLVSLGGISQPQHF.

V gene TRBV6-4 combines with J gene TRBJ1-5; 9 bases agree with TRBD1. Per the germline V gene, CDR1 is MRHNA and CDR2 is SNTAGT. Losses at the gene ends were 8 bases for V and 0 bases for J; bases not matched to a gene: 8. The CDR3 runs to 16 residues. The DNA for the CDR3 is TGTGCCAGCGGCGGGACAGGGATCTATAGCAATCAGCCCCAGCATTTT. As protein: CASGGTGIYSNQPQHF.

CDR3 coding DNA: TGTGCCAGCAGTGCCCCCATAGGAGCAAATCAGCCCCAGCATTTT. This translates into CASSAPIGANQPQHF. The gene calls are TRBV28 and TRBJ1-5; D not certain. The CDR3 totals 15 residues. CDR1 MDHEN and CDR2 SYDVKM come from the germline V gene. Trimming took off 5 bases at V and 4 bases at J, with 15 bases between the two ends.

CDR3 region: CASSQEWGGLGGNQPQHF. The CDR3 nucleotides are TGCGCCAGCAGCCAAGAATGGGGAGGGCTGGGTGGCAATCAGCCCCAGCATTTT. The rearrangement links TRBV4-1 to TRBJ1-5; D is uncertain. The V gene's germline CDR1 is MGHRA and CDR2 YSYEKL. The CDR3 runs 18 residues. Trimming stripped 0 bases from V and 2 bases from J, with 17 bases between.

The J gene is TRBJ2-2, the V gene TRBV18; 14 bases fit TRBD2. The CDR3 length is 17 residues. V dropped 1 base and J dropped 5; count of bases not matched to a gene: 3. Germline loops: CDR1 KGHSH, CDR2 LQKENI. The CDR3 coding sequence is TGTGCCAGCTCACCACAGGGACTAGCGGGAGAGACCGGGGAGCTGTTTTTT. Amino acid sequence: CASSPQGLAGETGELFF.